A selection of T cell receptor beta chains follows, all from one sample in a study of cytomegalovirus exposure and HLA in healthy donors. Produced via immunoSEQ multiplex PCR; TCRdb's table is partial and in-frame only. The profile shows tens of thousands of clones, under 80% of them singletons. The sample taken for sequencing was PBMCs. Source of these receptors: a male donor in good health and CMV-seropositive. Both conserved end residues are part of each CDR3. D genes are given only for firm matches. Some rows mark clone size as missing; the rest say once, few, many or name a class of expanded clone.

CDR3 length	clone size	V gene	D gene	J gene	CDR3 protein	CDR3 DNA
16	few	TRBV27	TRBD2	TRBJ2-5	CASSLSKRGAGETQYF	TGTGCCAGCAGTTTATCTAAGCGGGGGGCGGGGGAGACCCAGTACTTC
15	NA	TRBV5-3	TRBD1	TRBJ2-7	CARSLWGQGIGEQYF	TGCGCCAGAAGCTTGTGGGGACAGGGCATTGGTGAGCAGTACTTC
13	once	TRBV18	TRBD1	TRBJ2-7	CASSLTGGDEQYF	TGTGCCAGCTCATTGACAGGGGGAGACGAGCAGTACTTC
13	NA	TRBV6-5	TRBD2	TRBJ2-1	CASQKSAGGEQFF	TGTGCCAGCCAAAAATCAGCGGGGGGGGAGCAGTTCTTC
16	NA	TRBV7-3	NA	TRBJ2-5	CASSSDGRFTSETQYF	TGTGCCAGCAGCTCCGATGGGAGGTTCACCTCGGAGACCCAGTACTTC
15	NA	TRBV19	TRBD2	TRBJ2-5	CASTDSGGYQETQYF	TGTGCCAGCACAGATAGCGGGGGGTACCAAGAGACCCAGTACTTC
15	NA	TRBV10-3	NA	TRBJ2-3	CAISSGTPSTDTQYF	TGTGCCATCAGTTCCGGGACACCAAGCACAGATACGCAGTATTTT
15	NA	TRBV19	TRBD1	TRBJ2-1	CASSTPGQGYNEQFF	TGTGCCAGTAGTACTCCGGGACAGGGATACAATGAGCAGTTCTTC
15	NA	TRBV5-1	NA	TRBJ2-7	CASSLAQVTSYEQYF	TGCGCCAGCAGCTTGGCGCAGGTGACCTCCTACGAGCAGTACTTC
13	NA	TRBV7-6	NA	TRBJ2-7	CASSLETVYEQYF	TGTGCCAGCAGCTTAGAGACAGTCTACGAGCAGTACTTC
14	NA	TRBV9	TRBD1	TRBJ2-7	CASSVRDRAHEQYF	TGTGCCAGCAGCGTCCGGGACAGGGCCCACGAGCAGTACTTC
13	NA	TRBV10-3	TRBD1	TRBJ2-7	CAISYRGLDEQYF	TGTGCCATCAGCTACAGGGGTCTGGACGAGCAGTACTTC
16	NA	TRBV4-3	TRBD2	TRBJ2-3	CASSQGAGGQRDTQYF	TGCGCCAGCAGCCAAGGGGCGGGGGGGCAAAGAGATACGCAGTATTTT
16	NA	TRBV28	NA	TRBJ2-7	CASSFEGMDRHYEQYF	TGTGCCAGCAGTTTTGAGGGTATGGACAGACATTACGAGCAGTACTTC
16	NA	TRBV29-1	NA	TRBJ2-1	CSVEEASRITYNEQFF	TGCAGCGTTGAAGAGGCCTCACGAATTACCTACAATGAGCAGTTCTTC
14	NA	TRBV6-1	TRBD2	TRBJ2-7	CASSPVGRGYEQYF	TGTGCCAGCAGCCCAGTGGGGCGGGGGTACGAGCAGTACTTC
14	NA	TRBV19	NA	TRBJ2-2	CASSRVGGTGELFF	TGTGCCAGTAGTCGCGTCGGAGGGACCGGGGAGCTGTTTTTT
13	NA	TRBV10-3	NA	TRBJ2-1	CAISEGEGLQQFF	TGTGCCATCAGTGAGGGAGAGGGATTGCAGCAGTTCTTC
14	few	TRBV19	TRBD1	TRBJ1-1	CASSITGVYTEAFF	TGTGCCAGTAGTATAACAGGGGTCTACACTGAAGCTTTCTTT
16	NA	TRBV19	NA	TRBJ1-3	CASRTKGASSGNTIYF	TGTGCCAGTAGGACTAAAGGCGCAAGCTCTGGAAACACCATATATTTT
13	NA	TRBV7-8	TRBD1	TRBJ2-7	CASSLDNRGRQYF	TGTGCCAGCAGCTTAGATAACAGGGGGAGGCAGTACTTC
16	NA	TRBV4-2	NA	TRBJ1-6	CASSQDLGQRNSPLHF	TGTGCCAGCAGCCAAGATCTAGGACAGCGAAATTCACCCCTCCACTTT
15	once	TRBV28	NA	TRBJ2-6	CASSSSRSGANVLTF	TGTGCCAGCAGTTCGTCGAGGTCTGGGGCCAACGTCCTGACTTTC
16	NA	TRBV5-1	TRBD2	TRBJ2-1	CASSLTSGGALTEQFF	TGCGCCAGCAGTTTGACTAGCGGGGGGGCCTTAACCGAGCAGTTCTTC
16	NA	TRBV25-1	TRBD1	TRBJ2-3	CASSGRTGVSTDTQYF	TGTGCCAGCAGTGGACGGACAGGGGTTAGCACAGATACGCAGTATTTT
14	few	TRBV5-1	NA	TRBJ2-3	CASSSGPSTDTQYF	TGCGCCAGCAGCTCAGGTCCCAGTACAGATACGCAGTATTTT
17	few	TRBV7-2	TRBD2	TRBJ2-1	CASSLRLAGGPGNEQFF	TGTGCCAGCAGCTTAAGGCTAGCGGGGGGGCCGGGCAATGAGCAGTTCTTC
14	once	TRBV7-2	NA	TRBJ2-5	CASSKGGAQETQYF	TGTGCCAGCAGCAAAGGTGGGGCCCAAGAGACCCAGTACTTC
16	NA	TRBV7-3	TRBD2	TRBJ2-3	CASSVISGTSGDTQYF	TGTGCCAGCAGCGTAATCTCCGGGACTAGCGGAGATACGCAGTATTTT
14	NA	TRBV2	TRBD1	TRBJ1-1	CASSVEGAPTEAFF	TGTGCCAGCAGTGTCGAGGGGGCGCCCACTGAAGCTTTCTTT
14	NA	TRBV5-5	NA	TRBJ2-3	CASSPDGVADTQYF	TGTGCCAGCAGCCCGGACGGAGTAGCGGATACGCAGTATTTT
15	NA	TRBV9	TRBD1	TRBJ2-7	CASSVGGTGGYEQYF	TGTGCCAGCAGCGTAGGAGGGACAGGGGGCTACGAGCAGTACTTC
16	once	TRBV7-9	TRBD2	TRBJ2-7	CSSSPRTSGKSYEQYF	TGTTCCAGCAGCCCCCGGACTAGCGGGAAGTCTTACGAGCAGTACTTC
16	NA	TRBV19	TRBD2	TRBJ2-3	CASSGRTSGALNTQYF	TGTGCCAGTAGTGGACGGACTAGCGGGGCCCTGAATACGCAGTATTTT
17	NA	TRBV9	NA	TRBJ1-4	CASGEGWGALTNEKLFF	TGTGCCAGCGGGGAGGGATGGGGGGCCTTAACTAATGAAAAACTGTTTTTT
14	NA	TRBV9	NA	TRBJ1-6	CASSVAGERTPLHF	TGTGCCAGCAGCGTAGCGGGGGAAAGGACACCCCTCCACTTT
16	NA	TRBV7-9	TRBD1	TRBJ2-1	CASSKTGTGFYNEQFF	TGTGCCAGCAGCAAAACTGGGACAGGGTTCTACAATGAGCAGTTCTTC
15	few	TRBV30	NA	TRBJ2-2	CAWKPQGGNTGELFF	TGTGCCTGGAAGCCCCAGGGGGGGAACACCGGGGAGCTGTTTTTT
15	NA	TRBV7-2	TRBD2	TRBJ2-1	CASSISGGILNEQFF	TGTGCCAGCAGCATAAGCGGGGGGATCCTAAATGAGCAGTTCTTC
12	once	TRBV9	NA	TRBJ2-7	CASSVGAGEQYF	TGTGCCAGCAGCGTGGGGGCTGGCGAGCAGTACTTC
14	NA	TRBV4-1	TRBD2	TRBJ2-5	CASSEGLVGETQYF	TGCGCCAGCAGCGAGGGACTAGTTGGAGAGACCCAGTACTTC
13	NA	TRBV4-1	TRBD1	TRBJ1-2	CASSQTGGIGYTF	TGCGCCAGCAGCCAAACAGGGGGGATTGGCTACACCTTC
11	few	TRBV27	NA	TRBJ2-1	CASSLTGVRFF	TGTGCCAGCAGTTTAACGGGGGTGAGGTTCTTC
15	NA	TRBV4-1	NA	TRBJ1-4	CASSHPGLGNEKLFF	TGCGCCAGCAGCCACCCGGGACTAGGAAATGAAAAACTGTTTTTT
14	once	TRBV7-3	NA	TRBJ1-2	CASSPNREAYGYTF	TGTGCCAGCAGTCCAAACAGGGAAGCCTATGGCTACACCTTC
16	NA	TRBV18	TRBD1	TRBJ1-3	CASSPGQGDSGNTIYF	TGTGCCAGCTCACCAGGACAGGGTGACTCTGGAAACACCATATATTTT
17	NA	TRBV5-5	TRBD2	TRBJ2-7	CASSLVTGLAGLSEQYF	TGTGCCAGCAGCTTGGTTACGGGACTAGCGGGATTAAGCGAGCAGTACTTC
16	few	TRBV7-9	TRBD1	TRBJ2-1	CSSSPGTGRSYNEQFF	TGTTCCAGCAGCCCCGGGACAGGGCGGTCCTACAATGAGCAGTTCTTC
16	NA	TRBV27	TRBD1	TRBJ2-7	CASSPQAGTGPYEQYF	TGTGCCAGCAGTCCCCAAGCCGGGACAGGGCCTTACGAGCAGTACTTC
13	few	TRBV7-3	NA	TRBJ1-5	CASSSQENQPQHF	TGTGCCAGCAGCTCTCAGGAAAATCAGCCCCAGCATTTT
11	NA	TRBV7-9	TRBD2	TRBJ2-7	CASRTSSQQYF	TGTGCCAGCAGGACTAGCTCCCAGCAGTACTTC
16	once	TRBV18	TRBD1	TRBJ1-5	CASSRIQGARGQPQHF	TGTGCCAGCTCACGGATACAGGGGGCGCGGGGCCAGCCCCAGCATTTT
15	few	TRBV7-2	NA	TRBJ1-4	CASSPRGWANEKLFF	TGTGCCAGCAGCCCGAGGGGGTGGGCTAATGAAAAACTGTTTTTT